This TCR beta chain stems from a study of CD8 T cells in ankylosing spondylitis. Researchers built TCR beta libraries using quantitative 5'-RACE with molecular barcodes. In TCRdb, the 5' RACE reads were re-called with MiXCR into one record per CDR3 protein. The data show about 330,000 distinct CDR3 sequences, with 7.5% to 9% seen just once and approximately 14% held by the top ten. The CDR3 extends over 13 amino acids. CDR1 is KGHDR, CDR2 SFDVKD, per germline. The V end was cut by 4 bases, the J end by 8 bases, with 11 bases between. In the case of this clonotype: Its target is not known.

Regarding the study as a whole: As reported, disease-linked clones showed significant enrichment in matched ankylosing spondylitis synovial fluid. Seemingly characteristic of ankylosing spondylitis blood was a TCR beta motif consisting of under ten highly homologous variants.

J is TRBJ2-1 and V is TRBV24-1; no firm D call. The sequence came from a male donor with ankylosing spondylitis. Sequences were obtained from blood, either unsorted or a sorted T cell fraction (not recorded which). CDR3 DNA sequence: TGTGCCACCAGTGAGCCCCGCTTAGATGAGCAGTTCTTC. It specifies CATSEPRLDEQFF.